This section outlines one TCR beta chain sequence together with its context. Its antigen is still unknown. Here immunoSEQ multiplex PCR was the method, and the copy in TCRdb shows in-frame clones only, minus some. The sample includes 77,000 or so clones, roughly 91% of them seen just once. This entry is derived from a study of T cell responses to AZD1222 COVID-19 vaccine. The V end was cut by 3 bases, the J end by 1 base, with 6 bases between. The CDR3 spans 13 residues. Germline CDR1 reads SGHVS; CDR2 reads FNYEAQ. Doses given second, at about 4 or about 12 weeks, were pooled. Overall study findings and caveats: At baseline, just 5 or 6 AZD1222 recipients tested seropositive. Repertoire collection took place solely once the T cell response had peaked.

The rearrangement links TRBV7-6 to TRBJ1-1; D is unclear. The TCR sequence derives from an adult who received the AZD1222 COVID-19 vaccine. Here the sequenced sample was peripheral blood, taken 28 days after the second AZD1222 dose. DNA for the CDR3: TGTGCCAGCAGCTTCTCGTCGAACACTGAAGCTTTCTTT. Amino acids: CASSFSSNTEAFF.